The 21 T cell receptor beta chains given below trace back to one sample, sequenced in a study of blood T cell repertoires in COVID-19. Using immunoSEQ multiplex PCR, the repertoire was profiled, and TCRdb retains in-frame clones only, with some absent. The sample records about 240,000 clones, 70% to 90% being singletons. The sequenced material came from peripheral blood. These receptors were taken from a woman aged 40 to 50 who had recovered from COVID-19.

This clone was seen only a few times. CDR3 protein: CASTLSGGVSGNTIYF. CDR3 sequence (DNA): TGTGCCAGCACCCTCAGCGGCGGAGTCTCTGGAAACACCATATATTTT. The chain has TRBV25-1 and TRBJ1-3, with no clear D. CDR1 is MGHDK and CDR2 is SYGVNS in the germline V gene. The V end was cut by 7 bases, the J end by 0 bases, with 16 bases between. There are 16 residues in the CDR3.

V is TRBV6-5 and J is TRBJ1-5, with 7 bases identical to TRBD1. This CDR3 region has 15 residues. Germline trimming cut 6 bases from V and 5 bases from J; bases unmatched to any gene: 10. Germline V gene lookup returns CDR1 MNHEY and CDR2 SVGAGI. The CDR3 reads CASSPLGGQYQPQHF. In nucleotides, the CDR3 is TGTGCCAGCAGCCCCCTCGGGGGACAGTATCAGCCCCAGCATTTT.

The chain recombines TRBV4-3 with TRBJ2-3, with TRBD2 matching 11 bases. CDR1 LGHNA and CDR2 YSLEER come from the germline V gene. The V segment lost 2 bases and the J segment 5 bases; nucleotides outside the gene matches: 0. This CDR3 is built from 14 residues. CDR3 in amino acids: CASSQLAGGDTQYF. As DNA, the CDR3 is TGCGCCAGCAGCCAACTAGCGGGAGGAGATACGCAGTATTTT.

This sequence joins TRBV9 and TRBJ2-2; 9 nucleotides align to TRBD2. The J segment lost 4 bases and the V segment lost 2 bases, leaving 3 bases of the junction unmatched. The CDR3 runs 15 residues. The V gene's germline CDR1 is SGDLS and CDR2 YYNGEE. The chain's CDR3 is CASSVGTSFTGELFF. The DNA for the CDR3 is TGTGCCAGCAGCGTTGGGACTAGCTTCACCGGGGAGCTGTTTTTT.

The V and J genes are TRBV6-2 or TRBV6-3 and TRBJ2-1, with TRBD2 matching over 10 bases. This CDR3 spans 19 amino acids. The germline V gene has CDR1 MNHEY and CDR2 SVGEGT. The V and J ends lost 4 bases and 7 bases, in that order; junction bases with no gene match: 19. In DNA form, the CDR3 reads TGTGCCAGCAGTTCCCCCTCGGGAGCGGGAGGGCCCTCCAGTAATGAGCAGTTCTTC. Translated, it gives CASSSPSGAGGPSSNEQFF.

The chain joins TRBV28 to TRBJ2-1, with TRBD2 as a possible D gene (6 bases). Germline CDR1 reads MDHEN; CDR2 reads SYDVKM. With 6 bases removed from V and 5 bases from J, the gap between germline ends came to 14 bases. CDR3 size: 14 residues. CDR3 nucleotide sequence: TGTGCCAGCAGGCCCGGGGGACGACACAATGAGCAGTTCTTC. Translation gives CASRPGGRHNEQFF.

This clone has a single count. The chain uses TRBV9 and TRBJ1-2; D ambiguous. The CDR3 sequence is 15 residues long. Trimming shortened V by 4 bases and J by 3 bases, and 16 bases separated the two germline ends. In germline, CDR1 is SGDLS, CDR2 YYNGEE. The chain's CDR3 is CASSPRGQADYGYTF. The CDR3 DNA reads as TGTGCCAGCAGCCCCCGCGGGCAGGCCGACTATGGCTACACCTTC.

The chain combines TRBV19 with TRBJ1-5; 7 bases match TRBD1. The CDR3 covers 13 residues. Germline lookup yields CDR1 LNHDA and CDR2 SQIVND (reference sequence). The V gene end was trimmed by 6 bases and the J gene end by 6 bases; junction bases not matched to a gene: 5. CDR3 in DNA: TGTGCCAGTAGAGGGCAGGGGGGTCAGCCCCAGCATTTT. Protein sequence: CASRGQGGQPQHF.

The chain recombines TRBV19 with TRBJ1-5; D perhaps matches TRBD1 (5 bases). The germline gives CDR1 LNHDA, CDR2 SQIVND (reference sequence). The V end was cut by 2 bases, the J end by 3 bases, with 17 bases between. This CDR3 is 17 amino acids long. The CDR3 sequence: CASSIPGTAGPNQPQHF. In DNA, the CDR3 is TGTGCCAGTAGTATACCCGGTACGGCGGGGCCCAATCAGCCCCAGCATTTT.

The chain couples TRBV7-9 to TRBJ2-3; 12 nucleotides match TRBD2. J gave up 4 bases and V 5 bases, and 4 bases lay outside the gene matches. In germline, CDR1 is SEHNR, CDR2 FQNEAQ (reference sequence). The CDR3 is made up of 15 amino acids. The CDR3 region is CASSKGLAGADTQYF. The DNA of the CDR3 is TGTGCCAGCAGCAAGGGACTAGCGGGCGCAGATACGCAGTATTTT.

This clone came up a few times. The genes are TRBV4-3 and TRBJ1-5; TRBD1 is a possible D gene (5 bases). The CDR3 loop spans 14 amino acids. V lost 4 bases to trimming and J lost 3 bases, with 10 bases between them. CDR1 is LGHNA, CDR2 YSLEER, per germline. The CDR3 bases are TGCGCCAGCAGCCCCCGACAGAACAATCAGCCCCAGCATTTT. The encoded protein is CASSPRQNNQPQHF.

This rearrangement joins TRBV6-5 to TRBJ1-1; the D is unclear. Germline-derived CDR1 and CDR2 are MNHEY and SVGAGI. The V and J ends lost 6 bases and 1 base respectively, with 15 bases between them. This CDR3 is 15 amino acids long. DNA of the CDR3: TGTGCCAGCAGCCCCACACGCAGTTCGAACACTGAAGCTTTCTTT. This translates into CASSPTRSSNTEAFF.

The chain has TRBV6-2 or TRBV6-3 and TRBJ2-5, with D possibly matching TRBD2 (7 bases). The germline CDR1 and CDR2 sequences are MNHEY and SVGEGT. This CDR3 comprises 13 residues. Trimming took off 5 bases at V and 7 bases at J, with 14 bases between the two ends. The CDR3 spells CASSKGGGWTQYF. The CDR3 DNA sequence: TGTGCCAGCAGTAAGGGGGGGGGTTGGACCCAGTACTTC.

The chain recombines TRBV21-1 with TRBJ2-3; the D segment call TRBD2 is taken from the table without a DNA check. TRBV21-1 is marked as a pseudogene. CDR3 length: 16 residues. Here the CDR3 reads CASARWGDGCTDTQYF. CDR3 coding DNA: TGTGCCAGCGCAAGGTGGGGGGACGGCTGCACAGATACGCAGTATTTT.

This clone was counted once. This chain uses TRBV6-5 with TRBJ1-5, with a tentative D call TRBD1 (5 bases). Trimming cost V 2 bases and J 7 bases, with 12 bases left between them. The CDR3 totals 14 residues. Germline CDR1 is MNHEY and CDR2 is SVGAGI. In nucleotides, the CDR3 is TGTGCCAGCAGTTACCACGGGGGGTCGCAGCCCCAGCATTTT. Protein sequence: CASSYHGGSQPQHF.

The chain carries TRBV18 and TRBJ2-4, with TRBD1 matching 7 bases. The V gene end was trimmed by 3 bases and the J gene end by 0 bases; junction bases not matched to a gene: 5. This CDR3 is built from 16 residues. The germline CDR1 and CDR2 sequences are KGHSH and LQKENI. The CDR3 DNA follows: TGTGCCAGCTCACCGGGGGACAGATTAGCCAAAAACATTCAGTACTTC. Its translation is CASSPGDRLAKNIQYF.

The chain uses TRBV13 and TRBJ1-2, with a possible D match to TRBD1 (6 bases). Deletions cut 1 base from V and 7 bases from J, with 10 bases between. CDR1 is PRHDT and CDR2 is FYEKMQ in the germline V gene (reference sequence). This CDR3 is 13 amino acids long. The CDR3 DNA reads TGTGCCAGCAGCTTAGTACAGGGCGGTGGCTACACCTTC. Its protein product is CASSLVQGGGYTF.

Ten or more counts support this clone. The chain couples TRBV7-9 to TRBJ1-2, with D possibly TRBD1 on 6 matching bases. The V end lost 5 bases, the J end lost 5 bases, and 15 bases lay between the germline ends. Germline CDR1 is SEHNR and CDR2 is FQNEAQ (reference sequence). This CDR3 has 14 residues. This chain's CDR3 is CASSPTGGWYGYTF. CDR3 nucleotides: TGTGCCAGCAGCCCCACGGGGGGCTGGTATGGCTACACCTTC.

The chain combines TRBV6-2 or TRBV6-3 with TRBJ2-3, with 7 positions matching TRBD1. Germline assignment: CDR1 MNHEY and CDR2 SVGEGT. CDR3 length: 15 residues. V lost 3 bases, J lost 2 bases, and 5 bases stayed unmatched. The CDR3 bases are TGTGCCAGCAGTTATCGGGACAGACCCACAGATACGCAGTATTTT. Protein: CASSYRDRPTDTQYF.

The J gene is TRBJ1-2, the V gene TRBV3-1 (or the pseudogene TRBV3-2); D not resolved. The ends were cut back, 1 base at V and 8 bases at J, with 8 bases in the middle. This CDR3 spans 12 amino acids. Germline V gene data show CDR1 as LGHDT and CDR2 as YNNKEL (reference sequence). CDR3 loop: CASSQGRGGYTF. Written as DNA, the CDR3 is TGTGCCAGCAGCCAAGGGCGGGGAGGCTACACCTTC.

This clone occurred once. The chain combines TRBV19 with TRBJ2-1, with 8 bases identical to TRBD1. Per germline, CDR1 LNHDA and CDR2 SQIVND (reference sequence). The CDR3 sequence is 13 residues long. J gave up 7 bases and V 6 bases, and 5 bases lay outside the gene matches. CDR3 DNA: TGTGCCAGTAGGGGCAGGGGGCAAAATGAGCAGTTCTTC. It translates to CASRGRGQNEQFF. Based on the CDR3 plus reference TRBV19 and TRBJ2-1, the full variable domain is DGGITQSPKYLFRKEGQNVTLSCEQNLNHDAMYWYRQDPGQGLRLIYYSQIVNDFQKGDIAEGYSVSREKKESFPLTVTSAQKNPTAFYLCASRGRGQNEQFFGPGTRLTVL.